One T cell receptor beta chain is described in this entry. Its matching antigen is unknown. V was clipped by 4 bases and J by 9 bases, with 19 bases between them. CDR3 size: 14 residues. The germline gives CDR1 GTSNPN, CDR2 SVGIG (reference sequence). The treatment denotes: oral pan-JAK inhibitor, 5-10 mg twice daily. Obtained from alopecia areata patients were lesional scalp punch biopsies along with peripheral blood. The sample originates from a study of CD8+ T cells in alopecia areata. Overall study context: Scalp area affected, as a percentage, set the severity score of treated patients.

In each case, RNA was isolated and then reverse transcribed into cDNA as the sequencing template. Method: immunoSEQ multiplex PCR; TCRdb's copy keeps in-frame clones and lacks some. This table holds about 120,000 clones, 50% to 55% found once. General study points: Uncertain still, given a single nonresponder, is whether baseline CD8+ expansion links to response. Tofacitinib significantly brought down scalp clonality and expanded CD8+ clones among top 100.

The chain has TRBV30 and TRBJ2-1; D may be TRBD1 or TRBD2 (5 bases each). The starting material was CD4+ T cells sorted from blood, obtained at week 4, from a patient treated with tofacitinib. This sequence was found in a human donor with alopecia areata. The CDR3 region has the DNA TGTGCCTGGACAGGGTTAGGGCTTCGGGGTGAGCAGTTCTTC. This sequence encodes CAWTGLGLRGEQFF.